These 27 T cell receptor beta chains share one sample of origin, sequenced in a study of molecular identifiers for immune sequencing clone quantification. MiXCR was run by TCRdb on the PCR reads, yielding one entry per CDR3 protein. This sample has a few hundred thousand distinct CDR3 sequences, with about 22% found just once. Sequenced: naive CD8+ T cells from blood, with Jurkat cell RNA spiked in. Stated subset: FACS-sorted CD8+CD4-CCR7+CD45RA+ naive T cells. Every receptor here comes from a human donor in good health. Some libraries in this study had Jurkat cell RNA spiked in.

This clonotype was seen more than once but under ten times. DNA of the CDR3: TGTGCCAGCAGCCTACGGAGGGGGCCTGAGACCCAGTACTTC. It specifies CASSLRRGPETQYF. V is TRBV7-6 and J is TRBJ2-5; tentatively, D is TRBD1 (7 bases). In germline, CDR1 is SGHVS, CDR2 FNYEAQ. The V end was cut by 5 bases, the J end by 5 bases, with 15 bases between. The CDR3 totals 14 residues.

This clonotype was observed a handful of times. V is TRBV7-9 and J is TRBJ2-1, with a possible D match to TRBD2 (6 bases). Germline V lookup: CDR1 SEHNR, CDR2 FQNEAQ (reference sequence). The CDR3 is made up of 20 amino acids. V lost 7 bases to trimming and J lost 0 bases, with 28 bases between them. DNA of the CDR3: TGTGCCAGCACCTCCCAGCCCGGGGGACCGCCCGCGATCTCCTACAATGAGCAGTTCTTC. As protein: CASTSQPGGPPAISYNEQFF.

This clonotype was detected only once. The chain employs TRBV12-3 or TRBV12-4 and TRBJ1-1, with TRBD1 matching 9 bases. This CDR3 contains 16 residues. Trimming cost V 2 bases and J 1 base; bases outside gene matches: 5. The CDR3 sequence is CASSLPGQGSNTEAFF. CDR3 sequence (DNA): TGTGCCAGCAGTTTACCGGGACAGGGCTCGAACACTGAAGCTTTCTTT.

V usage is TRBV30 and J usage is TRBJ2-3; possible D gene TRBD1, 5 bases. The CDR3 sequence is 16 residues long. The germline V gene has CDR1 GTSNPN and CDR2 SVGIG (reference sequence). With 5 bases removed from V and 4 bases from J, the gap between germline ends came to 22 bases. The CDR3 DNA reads TGTGCCTGGGACCCATGGACAAGTTCCTCGGCAGATACGCAGTATTTT. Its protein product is CAWDPWTSSSADTQYF.

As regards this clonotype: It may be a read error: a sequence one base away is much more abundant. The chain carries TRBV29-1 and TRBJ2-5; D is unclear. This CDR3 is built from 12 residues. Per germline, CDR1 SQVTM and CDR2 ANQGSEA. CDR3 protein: CSVEASKEAQYF. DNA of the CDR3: TGCAGCGTTGAGGCTTCTAAAGAGGCCCAGTACTTC.

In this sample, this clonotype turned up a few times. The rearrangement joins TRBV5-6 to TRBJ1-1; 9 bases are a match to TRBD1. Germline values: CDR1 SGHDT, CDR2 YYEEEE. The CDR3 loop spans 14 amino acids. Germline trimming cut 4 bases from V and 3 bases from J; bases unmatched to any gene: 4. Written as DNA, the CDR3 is TGTGCCAGCAGCGGGGGACAGGGTTACACTGAAGCTTTCTTT. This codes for CASSGGQGYTEAFF.

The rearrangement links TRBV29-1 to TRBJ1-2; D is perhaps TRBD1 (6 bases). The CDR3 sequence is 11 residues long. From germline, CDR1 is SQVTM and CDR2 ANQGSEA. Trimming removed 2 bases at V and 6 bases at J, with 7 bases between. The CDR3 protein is CSVERQDGYTF. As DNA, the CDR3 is TGCAGCGTTGAACGACAGGATGGCTACACCTTC.

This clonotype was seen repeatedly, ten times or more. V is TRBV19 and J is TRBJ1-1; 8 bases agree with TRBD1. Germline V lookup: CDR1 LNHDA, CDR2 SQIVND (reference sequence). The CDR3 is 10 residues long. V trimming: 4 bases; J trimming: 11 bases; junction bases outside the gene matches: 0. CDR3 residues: CASSRQGAFF. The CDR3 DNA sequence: TGTGCCAGTAGTAGACAGGGGGCTTTCTTT.

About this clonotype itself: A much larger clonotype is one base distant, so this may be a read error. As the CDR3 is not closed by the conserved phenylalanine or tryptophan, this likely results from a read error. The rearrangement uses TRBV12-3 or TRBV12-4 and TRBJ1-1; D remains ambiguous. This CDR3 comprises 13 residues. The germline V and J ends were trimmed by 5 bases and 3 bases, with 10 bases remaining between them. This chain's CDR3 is CASSPLRYTEAFS. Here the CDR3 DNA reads TGTGCCAGCAGTCCCCTGAGGTACACTGAAGCTTTCTCT.

The CDR3 bases are TGTGCCAGCAGTTACGGGGGACGCCACGAGCAGTACTTC. Encoded protein: CASSYGGRHEQYF. This chain uses TRBV6-6 with TRBJ2-7; the D gene could be TRBD1 or TRBD2 (5 bases each). V lost 2 bases and J lost 5, with 10 bases in between. Germline assignment: CDR1 MNHNY and CDR2 SVGAGI (reference sequence). The CDR3 consists of 13 residues.

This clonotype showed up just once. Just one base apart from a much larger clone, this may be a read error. This chain's CDR3 is CIARAWAGGPYEQYF. The DNA for the CDR3 is TGCATTGCTAGAGCTTGGGCGGGAGGGCCCTACGAGCAGTACTTC. The chain uses TRBV20-1 and TRBJ2-7; TRBD2 aligns across 9 bases. The CDR3 length is 15 residues. CDR1 and CDR2 from the germline V gene are DFQATT and SNEGSKA (reference sequence).

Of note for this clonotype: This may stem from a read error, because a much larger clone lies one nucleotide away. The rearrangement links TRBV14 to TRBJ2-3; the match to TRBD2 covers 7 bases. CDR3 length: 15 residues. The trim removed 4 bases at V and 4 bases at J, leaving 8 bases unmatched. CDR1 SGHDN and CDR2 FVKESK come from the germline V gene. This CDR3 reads CASSRPAGISDTQYF. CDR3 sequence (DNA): TGTGCCAGCAGCCGACCAGCGGGGATATCAGATACGCAGTATTTT.

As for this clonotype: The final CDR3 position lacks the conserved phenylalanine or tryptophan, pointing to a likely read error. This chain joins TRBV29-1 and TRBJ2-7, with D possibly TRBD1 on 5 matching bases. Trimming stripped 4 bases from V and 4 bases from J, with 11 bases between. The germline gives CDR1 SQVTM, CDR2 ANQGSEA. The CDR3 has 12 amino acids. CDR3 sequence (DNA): TGCAGCGTTGGGCAGGGCGAGTACGAGCAGTACCTC. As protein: CSVGQGEYEQYL.

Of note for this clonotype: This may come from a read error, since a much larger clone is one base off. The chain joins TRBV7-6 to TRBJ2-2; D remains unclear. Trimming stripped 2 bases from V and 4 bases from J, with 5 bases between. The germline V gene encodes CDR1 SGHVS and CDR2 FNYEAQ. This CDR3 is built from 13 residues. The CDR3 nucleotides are TGTGCCAGCAGCTTAAAGGGCACCGGGGAGCTGTTTTTT. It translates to CASSLKGTGELFF.

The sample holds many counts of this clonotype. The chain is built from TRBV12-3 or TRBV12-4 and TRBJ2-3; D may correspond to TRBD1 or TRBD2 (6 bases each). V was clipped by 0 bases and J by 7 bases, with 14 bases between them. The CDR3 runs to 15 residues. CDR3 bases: TGTGCCAGCAGTTTAGCTGGTTGGGGGGCGAATACGCAGTATTTT. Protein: CASSLAGWGANTQYF.

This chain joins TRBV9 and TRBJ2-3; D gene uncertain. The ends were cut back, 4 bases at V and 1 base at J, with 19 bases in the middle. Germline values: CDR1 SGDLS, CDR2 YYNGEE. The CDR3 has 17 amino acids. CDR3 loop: CASSRLQRVVGTDTQYF. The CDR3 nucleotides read TGTGCCAGCAGCCGCCTCCAGCGCGTTGTCGGCACAGATACGCAGTATTTT.

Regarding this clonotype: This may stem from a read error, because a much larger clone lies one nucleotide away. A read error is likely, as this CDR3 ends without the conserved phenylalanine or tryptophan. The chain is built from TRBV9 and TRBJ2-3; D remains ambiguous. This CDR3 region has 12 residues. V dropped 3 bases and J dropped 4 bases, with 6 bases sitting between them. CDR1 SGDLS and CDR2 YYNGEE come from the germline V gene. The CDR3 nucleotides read TGTGCCAGCAGCGCCCCGGCAGATACGCAGTATCTT. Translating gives CASSAPADTQYL.

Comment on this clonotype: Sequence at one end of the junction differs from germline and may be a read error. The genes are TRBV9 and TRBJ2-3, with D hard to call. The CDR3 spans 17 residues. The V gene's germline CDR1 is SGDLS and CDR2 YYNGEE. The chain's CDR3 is CASRVDLGASITNTQYF. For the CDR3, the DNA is TGTGCCAGCAGAGTAGATCTCGGCGCCAGTATCACAAATACGCAGTATTTT.

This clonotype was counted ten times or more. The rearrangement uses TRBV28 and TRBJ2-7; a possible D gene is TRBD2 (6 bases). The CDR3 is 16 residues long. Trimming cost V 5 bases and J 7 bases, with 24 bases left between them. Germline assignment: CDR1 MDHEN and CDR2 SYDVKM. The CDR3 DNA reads TGTGCCAGCAGTCTACCCGACGGGACTCAACTGGGAGAGCAGTACTTC. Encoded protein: CASSLPDGTQLGEQYF.

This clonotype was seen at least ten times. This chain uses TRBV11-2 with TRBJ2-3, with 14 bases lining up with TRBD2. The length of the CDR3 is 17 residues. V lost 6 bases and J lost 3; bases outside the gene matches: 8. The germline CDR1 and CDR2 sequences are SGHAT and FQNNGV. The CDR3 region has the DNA TGTGCCAGCAGTCCACCCGGGACTAGCGGGGGTACAGATACGCAGTATTTT. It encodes CASSPPGTSGGTDTQYF.

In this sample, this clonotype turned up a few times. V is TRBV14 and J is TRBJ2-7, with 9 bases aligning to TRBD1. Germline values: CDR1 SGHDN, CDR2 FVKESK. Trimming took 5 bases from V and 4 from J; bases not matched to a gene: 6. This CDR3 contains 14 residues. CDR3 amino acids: CASSEGQGWYEQYF. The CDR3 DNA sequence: TGTGCCAGCAGCGAGGGACAGGGCTGGTACGAGCAGTACTTC. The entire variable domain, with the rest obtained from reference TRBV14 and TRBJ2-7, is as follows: EAGVTQFPSHSVIEKGQTVTLRCDPISGHDNLYWYRRVMGKEIKFLLHFVKESKQDESGMPNNRFLAERTGGTYSTLKVQPAELEDSGVYFCASSEGQGWYEQYFGPGTRLTVT.

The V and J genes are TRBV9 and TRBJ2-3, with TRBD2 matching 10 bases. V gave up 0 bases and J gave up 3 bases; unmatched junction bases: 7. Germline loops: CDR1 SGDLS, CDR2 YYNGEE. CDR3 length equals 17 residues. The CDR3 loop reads CASSVDQTSGLTDTQYF. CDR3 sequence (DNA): TGTGCCAGCAGCGTAGACCAGACTAGCGGGTTAACAGATACGCAGTATTTT.

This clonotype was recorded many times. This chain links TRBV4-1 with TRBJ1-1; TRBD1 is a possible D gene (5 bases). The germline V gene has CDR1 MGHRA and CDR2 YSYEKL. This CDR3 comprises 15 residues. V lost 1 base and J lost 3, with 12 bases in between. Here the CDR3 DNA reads TGCGCCAGCAGCCAAGCTGAGGGGATGGACACTGAAGCTTTCTTT. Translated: CASSQAEGMDTEAFF.

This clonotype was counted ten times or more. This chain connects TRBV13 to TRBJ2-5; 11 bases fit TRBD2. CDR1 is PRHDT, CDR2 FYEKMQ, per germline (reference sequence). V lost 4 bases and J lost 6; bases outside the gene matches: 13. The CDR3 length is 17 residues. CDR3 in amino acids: CASSSRTSGRIVKTQYF. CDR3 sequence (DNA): TGTGCCAGCAGCTCCCGGACTAGCGGGCGCATCGTGAAGACCCAGTACTTC. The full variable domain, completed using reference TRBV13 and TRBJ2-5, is AAGVIQSPRHLIKEKRETATLKCYPIPRHDTVYWYQQGPGQDPQFLISFYEKMQSDKGSIPDRFSAQQFSDYHSELNMSSLELGDSALYFCASSSRTSGRIVKTQYFGPGTRLLVL.

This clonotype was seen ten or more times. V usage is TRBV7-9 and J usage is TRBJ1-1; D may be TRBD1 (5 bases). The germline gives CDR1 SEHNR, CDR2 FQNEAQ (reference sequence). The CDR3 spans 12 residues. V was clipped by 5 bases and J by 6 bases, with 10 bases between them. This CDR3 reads CASSLGGAEAFF. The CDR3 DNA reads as TGTGCCAGCAGCCTGGGGGGGGCTGAAGCTTTCTTT.

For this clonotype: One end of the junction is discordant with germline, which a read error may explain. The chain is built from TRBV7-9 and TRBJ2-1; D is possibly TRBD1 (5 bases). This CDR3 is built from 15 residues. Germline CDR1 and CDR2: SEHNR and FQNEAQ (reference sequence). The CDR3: CAGSLVGVTYNEQFF. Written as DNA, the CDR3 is TGTGCCGGCAGCTTAGTAGGGGTCACCTACAATGAGCAGTTCTTC.

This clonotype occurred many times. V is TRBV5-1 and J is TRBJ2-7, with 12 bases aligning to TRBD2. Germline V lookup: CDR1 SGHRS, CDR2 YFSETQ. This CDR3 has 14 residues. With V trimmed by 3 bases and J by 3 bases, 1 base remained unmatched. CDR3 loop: CASSWTSGDYEQYF. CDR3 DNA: TGCGCCAGCAGCTGGACTAGCGGGGACTACGAGCAGTACTTC. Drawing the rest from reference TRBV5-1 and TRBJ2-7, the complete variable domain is KAGVTQTPRYLIKTRGQQVTLSCSPISGHRSVSWYQQTPGQGLQFLFEYFSETQRNKGNFPGRFSGRQFSNSRSEMNVSTLELGDSALYLCASSWTSGDYEQYFGPGTRLTVT.